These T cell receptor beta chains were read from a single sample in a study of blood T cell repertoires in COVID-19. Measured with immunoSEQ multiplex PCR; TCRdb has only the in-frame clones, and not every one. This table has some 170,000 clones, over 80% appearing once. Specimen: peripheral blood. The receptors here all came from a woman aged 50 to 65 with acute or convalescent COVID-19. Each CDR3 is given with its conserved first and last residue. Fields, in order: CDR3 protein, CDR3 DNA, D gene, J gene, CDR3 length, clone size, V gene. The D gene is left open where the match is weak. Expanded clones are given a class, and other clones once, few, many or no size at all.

CDR3 protein: CASSQEGGRTEAFF; CDR3 DNA: TGCGCCAGCAGCCAAGAGGGAGGCCGCACTGAAGCTTTCTTT; D gene: NA; J gene: TRBJ1-1; CDR3 length: 14; clone size: once; V gene: TRBV4-1
CDR3 protein: CASSEQTSGGETQYF; CDR3 DNA: TGTGCCAGCAGTGAGCAGACTAGCGGGGGGGAGACCCAGTACTTC; D gene: TRBD2; J gene: TRBJ2-5; CDR3 length: 15; clone size: NA; V gene: TRBV2
CDR3 protein: CAISEREFRGTEAFF; CDR3 DNA: TGTGCCATCAGTGAAAGGGAATTCAGGGGAACTGAAGCTTTCTTT; D gene: NA; J gene: TRBJ1-1; CDR3 length: 15; clone size: once; V gene: TRBV10-3
CDR3 protein: CASSVSSGRSDTQYF; CDR3 DNA: TGTGCCAGCAGCGTATCTAGCGGGAGATCGGATACGCAGTATTTT; D gene: TRBD2; J gene: TRBJ2-3; CDR3 length: 15; clone size: NA; V gene: TRBV9
CDR3 protein: CASSPLGQGNEKLFF; CDR3 DNA: TGTGCCAGCAGTCCCCTCGGGCAGGGTAATGAAAAACTGTTTTTT; D gene: NA; J gene: TRBJ1-4; CDR3 length: 15; clone size: many; V gene: TRBV27
CDR3 protein: CAIDGGANTGELFF; CDR3 DNA: TGTGCCATTGACGGGGGTGCGAACACCGGGGAGCTGTTTTTT; D gene: NA; J gene: TRBJ2-2; CDR3 length: 14; clone size: NA; V gene: TRBV10-3
CDR3 protein: CASSFPGGKNIQYF; CDR3 DNA: TGTGCCAGCAGTTTCCCCGGCGGCAAAAACATTCAGTACTTC; D gene: NA; J gene: TRBJ2-4; CDR3 length: 14; clone size: NA; V gene: TRBV6-2/TRBV6-3
CDR3 protein: CASSLGQADTQYF; CDR3 DNA: TGCGCCAGCAGCTTGGGACAGGCAGATACGCAGTATTTT; D gene: NA; J gene: TRBJ2-3; CDR3 length: 13; clone size: once; V gene: TRBV5-1
CDR3 protein: CASSSSGRYNEQFF; CDR3 DNA: TGTGCCAGTAGCTCTAGCGGGCGCTACAATGAGCAGTTCTTC; D gene: TRBD2; J gene: TRBJ2-1; CDR3 length: 14; clone size: NA; V gene: TRBV19
CDR3 protein: CASSLGLAGASYEQYF; CDR3 DNA: TGTGCCAGCAGCCTGGGACTAGCGGGAGCCTCCTACGAGCAGTACTTT; D gene: TRBD2; J gene: TRBJ2-7; CDR3 length: 16; clone size: NA; V gene: TRBV5-4
CDR3 protein: CASSYTHQGRAYGYTF; CDR3 DNA: TGTGCCAGCAGCTATACTCACCAGGGTAGAGCCTATGGCTACACCTTC; D gene: NA; J gene: TRBJ1-2; CDR3 length: 16; clone size: NA; V gene: TRBV13
CDR3 protein: CASRNPQGGNYEQYF; CDR3 DNA: TGTGCCAGCAGGAACCCACAGGGAGGGAACTACGAGCAGTACTTC; D gene: NA; J gene: TRBJ2-7; CDR3 length: 15; clone size: NA; V gene: TRBV27
CDR3 protein: CASSPPLNTGELFF; CDR3 DNA: TGTGCCAGCAGTCCCCCTCTAAACACCGGGGAGCTGTTTTTT; D gene: NA; J gene: TRBJ2-2; CDR3 length: 14; clone size: NA; V gene: TRBV6-2/TRBV6-3
CDR3 protein: CASSDDREYGYTF; CDR3 DNA: TGTGCCAGCAGTGATGACAGGGAATATGGCTACACCTTC; D gene: TRBD1; J gene: TRBJ1-2; CDR3 length: 13; clone size: few; V gene: TRBV2
CDR3 protein: CASSPGPDSPLHF; CDR3 DNA: TGTGCCAGCAGTCCGGGTCCGGATTCACCCCTCCACTTT; D gene: NA; J gene: TRBJ1-6; CDR3 length: 13; clone size: NA; V gene: TRBV6-4
CDR3 protein: CASSPRENTGNTIYF; CDR3 DNA: TGCGCCAGCAGCCCCAGGGAAAACACTGGAAACACCATATATTTT; D gene: NA; J gene: TRBJ1-3; CDR3 length: 15; clone size: NA; V gene: TRBV4-1
CDR3 protein: CASRITSGFGGYTF; CDR3 DNA: TGTGCCAGCAGAATTACGTCGGGATTCGGTGGCTACACCTTC; D gene: NA; J gene: TRBJ1-2; CDR3 length: 14; clone size: NA; V gene: TRBV7-8
CDR3 protein: CASSLRGKGTGYGYTF; CDR3 DNA: TGTGCCAGCAGCTTACGGGGGAAAGGGACAGGGTATGGCTACACCTTC; D gene: TRBD1; J gene: TRBJ1-2; CDR3 length: 16; clone size: NA; V gene: TRBV11-2